This T cell receptor (beta chain) was obtained from a study of shared clonotypes between healthy human individuals. Whole-study findings and limits: All-four-donor shared clonotypes had higher generation probabilities than non-shared clonotypes did. Four donors shared about 5% of their naive CD4 clonotypes.

A remark on this clone: What it recognizes is unknown.

The protocol was immunoSEQ multiplex PCR, while the TCRdb copy is restricted to in-frame clones and leaves out a portion. The sample holds about 330,000 clones, roughly 84% seen once. V lost 4 bases and J lost 0, with 15 bases in between. The CDR3 spans 17 residues. CDR1 and CDR2 from the germline V gene are MNHEY and SMNVEV (reference sequence). The receptor was derived from a man younger than 35 in good health. The chain recombines TRBV27 with TRBJ2-2; the D is unclear. Sequencing was done on a sample of memory CD8+ T cells sorted from blood. Described subset: CD45RO+ cells pooled with CCR7-negative TemRA cells. In DNA form, the CDR3 reads TGTGCCAGCAGTTCCCGCTACCAGGTGCCGAACACCGGGGAGCTGTTTTTT. It specifies CASSSRYQVPNTGELFF.